This TCR beta chain is drawn from a study of T-cell memory formation after mild COVID-19. For the study at large: Largely, TCR clusters stayed within a single donor.

Details on this clonotype: As yet, its antigen is unknown.

Study-wide findings and caveats: The pre-infection memory compartment contained some responding clones, suggesting cross-reactive memory joined.

Researchers used 5'RACE with constant-segment primers to make TCR alpha and TCR beta cDNA libraries that carry sample barcodes and UMIs. TCRdb itself ran the 5' RACE reads through MiXCR, one entry per CDR3 protein. The table includes over 5,500 distinct CDR3 sequences, 58% detected once. This TCR was recovered from an adult who had mild COVID-19 (a few samples of this study predate the infection). Cell type and time point are not known. The sequenced sample was PBMCs or a T cell subset sorted from them (not recorded which).

As DNA, the CDR3 is TGTGCCAGCAGCTCAGCCTCCCTGAATGCCCAGTACTTC. Its translation is CASSSASLNAQYF. The chain has TRBV7-8 and TRBJ2-5, with D unresolved. The CDR3 spans 13 residues. The germline gives CDR1 SGHVS, CDR2 FQNEAQ. V lost 4 bases and J 9 bases, leaving 15 bases between the germline ends. Full variable domain (rest looked up from reference TRBV7-8 and TRBJ2-5): GAGVSQSPRYKVAKRGQDVALRCDPISGHVSLFWYQQALGQGPEFLTYFQNEAQLDKSGLPSDRFFAERPEGSVSTLKIQRTQQEDSAVYLCASSSASLNAQYFGPGTRLLVL.